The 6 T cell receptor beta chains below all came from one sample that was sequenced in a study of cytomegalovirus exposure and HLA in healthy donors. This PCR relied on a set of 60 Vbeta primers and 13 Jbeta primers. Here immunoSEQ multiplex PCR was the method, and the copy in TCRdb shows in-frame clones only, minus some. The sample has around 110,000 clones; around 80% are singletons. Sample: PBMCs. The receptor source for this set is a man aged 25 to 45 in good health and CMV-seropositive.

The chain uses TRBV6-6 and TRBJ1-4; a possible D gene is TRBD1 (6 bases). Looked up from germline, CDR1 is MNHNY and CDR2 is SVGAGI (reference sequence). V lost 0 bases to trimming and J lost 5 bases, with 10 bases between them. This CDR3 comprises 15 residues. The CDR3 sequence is CASSYSKGENEKLFF. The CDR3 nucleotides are TGTGCCAGCAGTTACTCTAAGGGGGAAAATGAAAAACTGTTTTTT.

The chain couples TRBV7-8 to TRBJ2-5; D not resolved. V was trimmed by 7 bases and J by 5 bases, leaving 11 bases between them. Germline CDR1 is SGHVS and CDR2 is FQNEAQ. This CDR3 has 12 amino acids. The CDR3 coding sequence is TGTGCCAGCACCAGGCTCCAGGAGACCCAGTACTTC. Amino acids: CASTRLQETQYF.

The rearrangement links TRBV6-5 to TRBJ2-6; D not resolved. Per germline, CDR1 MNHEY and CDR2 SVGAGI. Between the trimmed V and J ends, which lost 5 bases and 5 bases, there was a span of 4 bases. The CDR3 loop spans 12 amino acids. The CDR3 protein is CASSTWANVLTF. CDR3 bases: TGTGCCAGCAGTACTTGGGCCAACGTCCTGACTTTC.

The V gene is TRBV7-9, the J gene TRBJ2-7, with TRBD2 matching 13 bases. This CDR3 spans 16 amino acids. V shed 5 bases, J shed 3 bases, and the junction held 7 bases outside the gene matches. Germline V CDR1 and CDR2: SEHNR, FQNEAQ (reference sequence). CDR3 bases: TGTGCCAGCAGCCGGACTAGCGGGGGTGCCTTCTACGAGCAGTACTTC. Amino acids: CASSRTSGGAFYEQYF.

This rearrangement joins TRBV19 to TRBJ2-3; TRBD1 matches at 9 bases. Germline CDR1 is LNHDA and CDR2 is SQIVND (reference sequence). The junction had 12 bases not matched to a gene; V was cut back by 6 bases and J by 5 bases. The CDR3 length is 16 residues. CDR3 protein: CASSPSPGQGRDTQYF. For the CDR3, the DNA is TGTGCCAGTAGCCCTTCTCCGGGACAGGGACGAGATACGCAGTATTTT.

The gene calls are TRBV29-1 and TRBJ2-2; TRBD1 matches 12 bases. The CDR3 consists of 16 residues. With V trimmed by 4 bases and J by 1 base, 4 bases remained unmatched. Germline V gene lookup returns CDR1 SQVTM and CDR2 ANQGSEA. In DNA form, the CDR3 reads TGCAGCGTTGGGGGGGACAGGGGGCGGAACACCGGGGAGCTGTTTTTT. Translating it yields CSVGGDRGRNTGELFF.